This record concerns one TCR beta chain sequence. Antigen: not known. PCR was performed a second time for about 6 to 12 cycles using a sample-barcoded 5' primer and a J-beta primer mix. Each cDNA molecule was tagged by a template-switch adaptor that had 12 random nucleotides. TCRdb ran MiXCR on the 5' RACE reads and lists one entry per CDR3 protein. The data show about a million distinct CDR3 sequences, with about 48% seen just once and 13% held by the top ten. No fewer than 6 million PBMCs went into each sample. Trimming cost V 4 bases and J 7 bases; bases outside gene matches: 6. CDR1 is LGHNA and CDR2 is YNFKEQ in the germline V gene. The CDR3 loop spans 14 amino acids. The sample is drawn from a study of blood T cells in healthy people across ages. Study findings and constraints: Long-lived donors carried more naive CD4+ cells and greater diversity than aged donors. Naive T cell percentage and TCR beta diversity correlated strongly.

The chain links TRBV4-2 to TRBJ1-4, with 7 bases lining up with TRBD1. Source material: blood. This sequence originates from a man between 25 and 39 years old in good health. The CDR3 bases are TGTGCCAGCAGCCTAGGGGGCTTGGGTGAAAAACTGTTTTTT. Translating it yields CASSLGGLGEKLFF.